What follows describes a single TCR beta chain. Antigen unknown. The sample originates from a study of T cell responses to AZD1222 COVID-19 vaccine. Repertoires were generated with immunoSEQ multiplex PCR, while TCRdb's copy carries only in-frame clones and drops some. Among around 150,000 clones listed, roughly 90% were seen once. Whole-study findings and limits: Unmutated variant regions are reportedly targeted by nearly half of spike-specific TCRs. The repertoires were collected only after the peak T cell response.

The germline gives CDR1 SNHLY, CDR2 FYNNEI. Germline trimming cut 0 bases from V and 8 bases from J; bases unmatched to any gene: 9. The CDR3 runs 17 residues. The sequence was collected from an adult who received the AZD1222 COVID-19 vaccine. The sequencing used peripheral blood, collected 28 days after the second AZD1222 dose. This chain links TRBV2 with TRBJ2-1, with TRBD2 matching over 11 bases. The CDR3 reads CASSEAKLAGGPDEQFF. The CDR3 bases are TGTGCCAGCAGTGAAGCGAAGCTAGCGGGAGGCCCAGATGAGCAGTTCTTC. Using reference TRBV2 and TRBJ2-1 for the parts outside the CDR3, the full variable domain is EPEVTQTPSHQVTQMGQEVILRCVPISNHLYFYWYRQILGQKVEFLVSFYNNEISEKSEIFDDQFSVERPDGSNFTLKIRSTKLEDSAMYFCASSEAKLAGGPDEQFFGPGTRLTVL.